This T cell receptor (beta chain) was sequenced for a study of PD-1 blockade in classical Hodgkin lymphoma (TCRdb year 2020). In the study overall: Nivolumab dosing was 3 mg/kg intravenously every 2 weeks, continuing until either disease progression or unacceptable toxicity. The study used TCR beta sequencing and CyTOF to define a peripheral blood immune signature of response to PD-1 blockade in classical Hodgkin lymphoma. Broad study findings and their caveats: Baseline diversity similar to that of newly diagnosed patients was observed in trial patients achieving complete response, whereas significantly lower diversity was observed in partial responders and progressors. The study was restricted to a single clinical trial cohort, and the causes of repertoire differences, possibly disease activity or prior therapy, were left undefined. By C4D1, a significant rise was seen in CD4+ TCR diversity but not in CD8+ TCR diversity (p=0.0027 vs p=0.16), and the rise was most apparent among complete responders (p=0.02). Baseline TCR diversity was reported to be lower in newly diagnosed patients than in healthy donors, and even lower in relapsed/refractory patients. Lower diversity was observed in patients in whom nivolumab was started less than 1 year after ASCT, and these patients were excluded from later analyses so that confounding by immune reconstitution would be avoided.

Genomic DNA was isolated using the Qiagen DNeasy kit from unsorted PBMCs as well as from negatively selected CD4+ and CD8+ fractions. TCR beta CDR3 regions were amplified by immunoSEQ multiplex PCR using primers annealing to V and J segments. Amplification bias was minimized using a synthetic immune receptor repertoire, and residual bias was removed computationally after sequencing. The original methods were these. Repertoire diversity was quantified as the Shannon entropy index using custom Python scripts. Unsorted, CD4+ and CD8+ repertoires were analyzed separately, except in combined analyses where CD4+ and CD8+ sequences were merged in silico. A clone counted as expanded when the clone's frequency after treatment rose at least 2-fold relative to C1D1, and clones undetected at baseline were given a pseudocount of 0.5. Clones with 0 or 1 copy at C1D1 were defined as singleton clones, while clones with 2 or more copies were defined as non-singleton clones. Clones expanded in unsorted samples were annotated as CD4+, CD8+ or unknown by matching protein sequences in sorted samples from the same patient. Wilcoxon tests on paired samples were used to test diversity changes from C1D1 to C4D1. TCRdb's version of the immuneACCESS table is confined to in-frame rearrangements and falls short of the full clone set. An unresolved V gene accounts for under half of the shortfall where checked; the remainder is of unknown origin. V and J calls and clone size are as listed in that table; D and trimming were resolved from the DNA. In all, the sample holds approximately 12,000 clones, and around four fifths of those were seen once. The ten largest clones take up approximately 22% of the sample.

CDR1 and CDR2 (SGDLS, YYNGEE) derive from the germline V gene. V lost 4 bases and J lost 1 base, and the count of bases not matched to a germline gene is 8. Spanning cysteine to phenylalanine, the CDR3 consists of 18 amino acids. Only the CDR3 part of the read is kept: 54 bases, read in frame from the first base. The time point label corresponds to: cycle 1 day 1 (C1D1), immediately before nivolumab initiation. Every trial patient had relapsed after autologous stem cell transplantation, and cohorts A, B and C differed in prior brentuximab vedotin exposure. The trial cohort was composed of 55 to 65 patients with relapsed/refractory classical Hodgkin lymphoma, for whom complete response, partial response or progressive disease was recorded as best overall response. Single-agent nivolumab was administered to trial patients in the multi-cohort phase II CheckMate 205 trial. An independent review committee assessed best overall response by applying the 2007 International Working Group response criteria. Trial PBMCs were collected immediately before nivolumab initiation (C1D1) and during therapy at cycle 2 day 1 and cycle 4 day 1. Peripheral blood was collected in 8 mL Vacutainer Cell Preparation Tubes, from which PBMCs were isolated by centrifugation and then cryopreserved.

With respect to this clone: Its antigen is unknown. The record has no base qualities; no much larger clone is one base away.

This clonotype was sampled from a human donor with classical Hodgkin lymphoma. The sequence is built from TRBV9 and TRBJ2-6; the junction holds 10 bases that match TRBD1. Here the sequenced sample was peripheral blood mononuclear cells (PBMCs), taken at baseline. At the DNA level, the sequence is TGTGCCAGCAGCACCCGGACAGGGGGGATGTCTGGGGCCAACGTCCTGACTTTC. Protein translation: CASSTRTGGMSGANVLTF.